One T cell receptor beta chain is described in this entry. This clonotype came up many times. Its binding antigen is unknown. No base quality values were provided; no much bigger clone lies one nucleotide off. TCR beta CDR3 regions were amplified from RNA transcripts. The first round of RT-PCR for the TCR CDR3 was performed with the HTBI primer set and the Qiagen OneStep RT-PCR kit. A second multiplex PCR round built the libraries, followed by size selection and purification. Sequencing of the libraries was done on an Illumina HiSeq2000 using paired-end 100 bp reads. The authors processed their data as follows. SOAPnuke was used to process the raw data, throwing out any read that contained adapters or uncalled bases, had a mean Phred below 15, or lacked an exact constant-primer or identifier match. High-quality paired reads were merged using COPE v1.2.5, and each unique nucleotide sequence was defined as a clonotype. Clonotypes were aligned to IMGT TRBV, TRBD and TRBJ reference segments using MiTCR v1.1. Only V-J combinations with frequency above 0.0001, covering approximately 99% of repertoires, were analysed. The TCS score was defined as the ratio of F50 (clonal expansion) to E x V (chaos), calculated using BLOSUM62-based TCRdist between CDR3 peptides within each V-J. Welch's t-statistics and random forest reduced some 510 V-J features to about 13, which were used in a naive Bayes classifier (R e1071). TCRdb reanalyzed the raw reads on its own, using fastp at Q25 for trimming and MiXCR for clone calling, and kept in-frame beta chains. For every CDR3 protein sequence, its rows merge into one entry that carries the most common genes and DNA. Clone size and V and J calls follow TCRdb, not the original study. The sample table holds some 650,000 distinct CDR3 sequences, of which about 16% were seen once. Of the sample, 2.5% to 4% falls within the top ten clones.

The data were obtained in a study of T cells in Graves' hyperthyroidism and ophthalmopathy (dated by TCRdb to about 2019). Study-wide context: Peripheral blood samples were taken at the time of initial diagnosis, prior to any treatment. To identify TCR V-J signatures that set the groups apart, the researchers used a discovery cohort of 100 or so patients, made up of some 41 with Graves' ophthalmopathy and about 55 with stable Graves' hyperthyroidism. Prospective prediction of ophthalmopathy was tested in an independent validation cohort of 18 to 20 hyperthyroidism patients and 15 to 17 patients who later progressed to ophthalmopathy. The 100 or so discovery patients were divided at random into training and test sets in a 7:3 ratio. Thyroid tissue and blood T-cell repertoires from more than 5 Graves' hyperthyroidism patients were also compared in the study. Once sampling was done, hyperthyroidism patients were given methimazole at a starting dose of 30 mg daily, whereas ophthalmopathy patients were given high-dose intravenous methylprednisolone. According to the paper, TCR Vbeta CDR3 sequencing was carried out on 135 peripheral blood samples, which came from under 50 ophthalmopathy, some 73 hyperthyroidism and roughly 17 progressor patients.

Ophthalmopathy patients had moderately to severely active disease, Clinical Activity Score of at least 3, NOSPECS grade of at least 4, and duration under 3 months. Exclusion was applied to patients with uncontrolled infections, other autoimmune diseases, pregnancy or lactation. Diagnoses were established on the basis of clinical symptoms, serum thyroxine and TRAb, thyroid ultrasound, and orbital computed tomography. PBMCs were isolated from roughly 10 ml of fresh peripheral blood by Ficoll-Paque density gradient centrifugation. Trizol reagent was used to extract total RNA, and RNA quality was then checked on an Agilent 2100 Bioanalyzer. Trimming removed 1 base from V and 6 bases from J, leaving 10 bases between the germline ends. There are 13 amino acids in the CDR3, from cysteine to phenylalanine inclusive. This entry keeps only the CDR3 DNA: 39 bases, framed from base 1. CDR1 and CDR2, per the germline V gene, are SGHAT and FQNNGV.

Overall results and qualifications from the work: Most expanded thyroid clonotypes (frequency above 0.001) were also found in blood, which suggests that blood repertoires may mirror thyroid immune responses. A model built on a 13 V-J signature distinguished ophthalmopathy from stable hyperthyroidism, reaching around 87% sensitivity and around 82% specificity in cross-validation and 80%/75% in testing. In validation, the model predicted progression to ophthalmopathy with approximately 71% sensitivity and less than 75% specificity, a median of about 6 months before onset. Sample size was not statistically predetermined, and investigators were not blinded to group allocation.

What was sequenced was blood. The sequence was obtained from a woman in her thirties or forties with Graves' ophthalmopathy. The V gene is TRBV11-2 and the J gene is TRBJ2-7; the D region possibly corresponds to TRBD1 (5 bases align). The CDR3 amino acid sequence is: CASSLGSTGEQYF. The base sequence is TGTGCCAGCAGCTTAGGTTCCACAGGCGAGCAGTACTTC.